Listed below are T cell receptor beta chains from one sample, sequenced in a study of blood T cell repertoires in COVID-19. TCRdb's copy holds only in-frame clones and misses some; the assay was immunoSEQ multiplex PCR. Among 80,000 to 100,000 clones listed, 65% to 90% were seen once. Sequencing was done on a sample of peripheral blood. Source of these receptors: a man aged 65-85 years with active or convalescent COVID-19. CDR3s include the opening cysteine and the closing phenylalanine or tryptophan. The D gene is left open where the match is weak. The listing skips clone size in some rows; elsewhere it reads once, few, many or a size class.

j_call d_call clone_size v_call cdr3_nt cdr3_aa
TRBJ1-2 . once TRBV12-3/TRBV12-4 TGTGCCAGCAGTTTATTGGGAGGGGATGGCTACACCTTC CASSLLGGDGYTF
TRBJ2-7 . . TRBV5-4 TGTGCCAGCAGCCCGAGGGGGGGCACACTCTACGAGCAGTACTTC CASSPRGGTLYEQYF
TRBJ2-5 TRBD1 . TRBV6-5 TGTGCCAGCAGTTACGGGGTGACAGGGTACCAAGAGACCCAGTACTTC CASSYGVTGYQETQYF
TRBJ1-6 . . TRBV9 TGTGCCAGCAGCGGAGGTCGAAATTACTCACCCCTCCACTTT CASSGGRNYSPLHF
TRBJ2-2 . few TRBV12-5 TGTGCTAGTGGTCGGACTGTAACCGGGGAGCTGTTTTTT CASGRTVTGELFF
TRBJ2-3 TRBD2 . TRBV7-8 TGTGCCAGCAGCTTAAGGGGGGCTAGCGGGGTTACTACGCAGTATTTT CASSLRGASGVTTQYF
TRBJ2-7 . . TRBV9 TGTGCCAGCAGCGTAGCTCCGGACAGCTCTGGCGAGCAGTACTTC CASSVAPDSSGEQYF
TRBJ2-2 . . TRBV19 TGTGCCAGTAAAATCGGTGGTACAGGAAACACCGGGGAGCTGTTTTTT CASKIGGTGNTGELFF
TRBJ2-7 . . TRBV6-5 TGTGCCAGCCGGGGGGCAGGGGAGTACGAGCAGTACTTC CASRGAGEYEQYF
TRBJ1-5 TRBD1 . TRBV10-2 TGCGCCAGCAGTGAGTCAGACAGGGGCAATCAGCCCCAGCATTTT CASSESDRGNQPQHF
TRBJ2-1 TRBD2 . TRBV7-9 TGTGCCAGCAGCTCTCTAAATCCGGGACTAGATGATGAGCAGTTCTTC CASSSLNPGLDDEQFF
TRBJ1-1 . . TRBV15 TGTGCCACCAGCGTCGACCCCAGGGGAATCACTGAAGCTTTCTTT CATSVDPRGITEAFF
TRBJ1-3 TRBD1 once TRBV18 TGTGCCAGCTCACAGGGACAGTCAAACACCATATATTTT CASSQGQSNTIYF
TRBJ2-1 . . TRBV19 TGTGCCAGTAGTATAGATCGTACGGGGGTTGTGGATGAGCAGTTCTTC CASSIDRTGVVDEQFF
TRBJ1-5 . . TRBV2 TGTGCCAGCCAATCAGGGTTGGGTAGCAATCAGCCCCAGCATTTT CASQSGLGSNQPQHF
TRBJ2-2 . once TRBV4-2 TGTGCCAGCAGCCAAGATCGGGCGAACACCGGGGAGCTGTTTTTT CASSQDRANTGELFF
TRBJ2-7 TRBD1 . TRBV6-5 TGTGCCAGCAGTTGGGGGACAGGCGAGCAGTACTTC CASSWGTGEQYF
TRBJ1-1 . . TRBV6-2/TRBV6-3 TGTGCCAGCAGTTACTCGGGGGGGAGGCTGGTCGGGAACACTGAAGCTTTCTTT CASSYSGGRLVGNTEAFF
TRBJ2-4 TRBD1 . TRBV19 TGTGCCAGTAGTATAAAGGGACAGGGTCAGGCCAAAAACATTCAGTACTTC CASSIKGQGQAKNIQYF
TRBJ2-7 . . TRBV30 TGTGCCTCCTTAGTCCCCTTCTACGAGCAGTACTTC CASLVPFYEQYF
TRBJ1-5 TRBD1 . TRBV10-3 TGTGCCACTAAGACAGGGGGCGGCAATCAGCCCCAGCATTTT CATKTGGGNQPQHF
TRBJ2-3 TRBD2 . TRBV3-1/TRBV3-2 TGTGCCAGCAGCCTTGGACTAGTTTCCGATACGCAGTATTTT CASSLGLVSDTQYF
TRBJ2-5 . . TRBV5-6 TGTGCCAGCAGCTCTGGACAGAGCCAGTACTTC CASSSGQSQYF
TRBJ2-1 TRBD2 . TRBV14 TGTGCCAGCAGCCCTACAGCGGGGGGATACAATGAGCAGTTCTTC CASSPTAGGYNEQFF
TRBJ2-2 . . TRBV7-9 TGTGCCAGCAGCTTAGACATTTACACCGGGGAGCTGTTTTTT CASSLDIYTGELFF
TRBJ2-2 . few TRBV18 TGTGCCAGCTCACCAATAGGGGCCGCGAACACCGGGGAGCTGTTTTTT CASSPIGAANTGELFF
TRBJ2-1 . . TRBV14 TGTGCCAGCAGCCAACAGGCCTACAATGAGCAGTTCTTC CASSQQAYNEQFF
TRBJ1-3 . . TRBV4-2 TGTGCCAGCAGCCCGCACAGGGATGGAAACACCATATATTTT CASSPHRDGNTIYF
TRBJ1-2 TRBD1 . TRBV6-2/TRBV6-3 TGTGCCAGCAGCCCGTCAGGGGGCGGCTACACCTTC CASSPSGGGYTF
TRBJ1-3 TRBD1 . TRBV3-1/TRBV3-2 TGTGCCAGCAGCCCCCGGGACAGGGGGCCGGGAAACACCATATATTTT CASSPRDRGPGNTIYF
TRBJ1-1 . . TRBV2 TGTGCCAGCAGTGAGACAGGCCACCGAGGAGCTTTCTTT CASSETGHRGAFF
TRBJ2-2 . . TRBV10-3 TGTGCCATCAGTGAGTGGGGACATGGAACCGGGGAGCTGTTTTTT CAISEWGHGTGELFF
TRBJ1-1 . few TRBV6-5 TGTGCCAGCAGTCAGCTACAGGCTTTGAACACTGAAGCTTTCTTT CASSQLQALNTEAFF
TRBJ1-1 TRBD1 . TRBV11-3 TGTGCCAGCAGCCCCCGCGAGGGGGCAGGTACTGAAGCTTTCTTT CASSPREGAGTEAFF
TRBJ2-7 . . TRBV9 TGTGCCAGCAGCAGAACCGGGACAATGACCTACGAGCAGTACTTC CASSRTGTMTYEQYF
TRBJ1-2 . . TRBV28 TGTGCCAGCGGAGATCTGCCCAACTATGGCTACACCTTC CASGDLPNYGYTF
TRBJ2-3 . . TRBV27 TGTGCCAGCAGTTTTGGTCAACTCGGGACAGATACGCAGTATTTT CASSFGQLGTDTQYF
TRBJ1-3 . . TRBV7-9 TGTGCCAGCAGCAGAAACAGGGATCTCTCTGGAAACACCATATATTTT CASSRNRDLSGNTIYF
TRBJ1-3 . . TRBV6-5 TGTGCCAGCAGTTCCCCAGGACTCTCTGGAAACACCATATATTTT CASSSPGLSGNTIYF
TRBJ2-6 TRBD1 . TRBV11-2 TGTGCCAGCAGCCGCTGGGACAGGGCAAGCTCTGGGGCCAACGTCCTGACTTTC CASSRWDRASSGANVLTF
TRBJ2-1 TRBD2 . TRBV5-4 TGTGCCAGCAGCTTGGTCGCGGGGGCCTACAATGAGCAGTTCTTC CASSLVAGAYNEQFF
TRBJ1-2 TRBD1 once TRBV6-6 TGTGCCAGCAGTTTCGACAGGGGGCGAAACTATGGCTACACCTTC CASSFDRGRNYGYTF
TRBJ1-1 . . TRBV15 TGTGCCACCAGCAGAGGGGGGCAGGTAGCAGCTTTCTTT CATSRGGQVAAFF
TRBJ1-5 . few TRBV4-1 TGCGCCAGCAGCCAAGGGGGGGGTCCGGGCCAGCCCCAGCATTTT CASSQGGGPGQPQHF
TRBJ1-5 . . TRBV12-3/TRBV12-4 TGTGCCAGCAGTTTTGAGAGCAATCAGCCCCAGCATTTT CASSFESNQPQHF
TRBJ2-3 TRBD2 . TRBV5-5 TGTGCCAGCAGCTGGATTAGCGGGGATACGCAGTATTTT CASSWISGDTQYF
TRBJ2-1 TRBD2 . TRBV24-1 TGTGCCACCAGTGACGGGACTAGCGGGATCTACAATGAGCAGTTCTTC CATSDGTSGIYNEQFF
TRBJ2-1 . . TRBV6-6 TGTGCCAGCAGTAAACTGCTAAGCTCCTACAATGAGCAGTTCTTC CASSKLLSSYNEQFF
TRBJ2-3 TRBD1 few TRBV5-1 TGCGCCAGCAGCTTGGGCGGGGACAGGGTAACAGATACGCAGTATTTT CASSLGGDRVTDTQYF
TRBJ2-2 TRBD1 . TRBV7-2 TGTGCCAGCAGTAGACAGGGGAACACCGGGGAGCTGTTTTTT CASSRQGNTGELFF
TRBJ1-2 TRBD1 . TRBV5-1 TGCGCCAGCAGCTTGGCCACAGGGGCCTATGGCTACACCTTC CASSLATGAYGYTF
TRBJ2-3 TRBD1 . TRBV6-1 TGTGCCAGCAGTGGACGAGGGACAGTCTCTTTAGATACGCAGTATTTT CASSGRGTVSLDTQYF
TRBJ2-7 TRBD1 . TRBV29-1 TGCAGCGCCACCCCGGGACAGGGCTACGAGCAGTACTTC CSATPGQGYEQYF
TRBJ2-3 . . TRBV19 TGTGCCAGTAGTATACCCCAGGGTGGGCAGTATTTT CASSIPQGGQYF
TRBJ1-1 TRBD1 . TRBV27 TGTGCCAGCATCGACAGGGGGAACACTGAAGCTTTCTTT CASIDRGNTEAFF
TRBJ2-7 TRBD2 . TRBV5-1 TGCGCCAGCAGCGGAACTAGCGGGGCATACGAGCAGTACTTC CASSGTSGAYEQYF
TRBJ2-1 . . TRBV24-1 TGTGCCACCAGTGACAACGACAACGGACTGAACAATGAGCAGTTCTTC CATSDNDNGLNNEQFF
TRBJ1-5 . . TRBV4-3 TGCGCCAGCAGCCAAGGACAGGTCCGGAAGCCCCAGCATTTT CASSQGQVRKPQHF
TRBJ1-1 . . TRBV27 TGTGCCAGCAGTTTCCTCGGGGCTGAAGCTTTCTTT CASSFLGAEAFF